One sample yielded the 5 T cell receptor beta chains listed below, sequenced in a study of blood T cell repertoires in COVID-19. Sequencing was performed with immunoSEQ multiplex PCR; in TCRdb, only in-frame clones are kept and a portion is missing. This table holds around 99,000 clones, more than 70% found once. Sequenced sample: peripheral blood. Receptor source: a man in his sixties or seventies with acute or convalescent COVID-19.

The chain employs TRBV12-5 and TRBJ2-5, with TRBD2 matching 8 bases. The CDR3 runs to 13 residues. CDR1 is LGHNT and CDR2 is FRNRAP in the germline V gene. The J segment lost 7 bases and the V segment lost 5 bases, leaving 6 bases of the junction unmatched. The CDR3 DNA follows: TGTGCTAGTGGTCCTAGCGGGCCCGGGACCCAGTACTTC. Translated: CASGPSGPGTQYF.

The CDR3 here is CASSLDMGEGKGEQYF. The CDR3 DNA reads as TGTGCCAGCAGCTTAGATATGGGAGAAGGGAAAGGCGAGCAGTACTTC. The V call is TRBV11-2, the J call TRBJ2-7; possible D gene TRBD2, 5 bases. V was cut by 0 bases and J by 6 bases, with 18 bases left in between. The length of the CDR3 is 16 residues. Germline CDR1 is SGHAT and CDR2 is FQNNGV. The full variable domain, in which reference TRBV11-2 and TRBJ2-7 provide the parts outside the CDR3, is EAGVAQSPRYKIIEKRQSVAFWCNPISGHATLYWYQQILGQGPKLLIQFQNNGVVDDSQLPKDRFSAERLKGVDSTLKIQPAKLEDSAVYLCASSLDMGEGKGEQYFGPGTRLTVT.

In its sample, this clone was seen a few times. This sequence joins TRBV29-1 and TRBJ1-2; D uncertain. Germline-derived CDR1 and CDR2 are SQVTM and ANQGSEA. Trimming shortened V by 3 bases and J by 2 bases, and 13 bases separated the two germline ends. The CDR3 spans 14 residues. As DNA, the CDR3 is TGCAGCGTTGAGGGTGTAGCCGGGAACTATGGCTACACCTTC. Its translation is CSVEGVAGNYGYTF.

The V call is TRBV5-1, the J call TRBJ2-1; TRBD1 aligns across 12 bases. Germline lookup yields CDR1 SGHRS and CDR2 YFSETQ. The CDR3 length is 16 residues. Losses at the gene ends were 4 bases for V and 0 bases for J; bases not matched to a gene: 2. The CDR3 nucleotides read TGCGCCAGCAGCGGGACAGGGGGCCTCTCCTACAATGAGCAGTTCTTC. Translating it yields CASSGTGGLSYNEQFF.

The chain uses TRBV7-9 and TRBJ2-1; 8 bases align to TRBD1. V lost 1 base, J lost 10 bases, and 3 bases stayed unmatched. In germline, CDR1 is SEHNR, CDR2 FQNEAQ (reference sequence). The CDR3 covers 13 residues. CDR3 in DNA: TGTGCCAGCAGCTTAGTCGGACAGGGCGAGCAGTTCTTC. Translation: CASSLVGQGEQFF.